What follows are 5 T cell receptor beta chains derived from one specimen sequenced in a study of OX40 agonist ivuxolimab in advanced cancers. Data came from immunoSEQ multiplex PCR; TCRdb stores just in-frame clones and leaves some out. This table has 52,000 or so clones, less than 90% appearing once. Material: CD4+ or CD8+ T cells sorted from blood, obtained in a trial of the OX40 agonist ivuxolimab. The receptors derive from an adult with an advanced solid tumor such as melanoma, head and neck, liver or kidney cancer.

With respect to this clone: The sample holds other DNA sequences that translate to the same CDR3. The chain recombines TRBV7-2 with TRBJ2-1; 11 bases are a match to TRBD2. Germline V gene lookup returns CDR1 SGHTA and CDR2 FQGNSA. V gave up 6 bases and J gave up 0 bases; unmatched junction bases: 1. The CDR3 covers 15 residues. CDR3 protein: CASSTSGGSYNEQFF. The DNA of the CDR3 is TGTGCCAGCAGTACTAGCGGGGGCTCCTACAATGAGCAGTTCTTC.

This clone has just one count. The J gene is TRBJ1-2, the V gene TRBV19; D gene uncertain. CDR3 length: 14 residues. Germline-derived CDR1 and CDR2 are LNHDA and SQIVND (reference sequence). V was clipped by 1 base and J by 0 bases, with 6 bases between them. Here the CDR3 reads CASSIGFANYGYTF. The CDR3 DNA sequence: TGTGCCAGTAGTATAGGTTTCGCTAACTATGGCTACACCTTC. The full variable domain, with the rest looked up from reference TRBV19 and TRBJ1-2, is DGGITQSPKYLFRKEGQNVTLSCEQNLNHDAMYWYRQDPGQGLRLIYYSQIVNDFQKGDIAEGYSVSREKKESFPLTVTSAQKNPTAFYLCASSIGFANYGYTFGSGTRLTVV.

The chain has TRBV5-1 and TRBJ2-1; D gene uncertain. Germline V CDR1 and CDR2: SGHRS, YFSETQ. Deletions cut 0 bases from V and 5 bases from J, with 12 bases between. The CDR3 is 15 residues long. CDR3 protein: CASSLVGLVDNEQFF. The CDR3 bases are TGCGCCAGCAGCTTGGTGGGCCTGGTGGACAATGAGCAGTTCTTC.

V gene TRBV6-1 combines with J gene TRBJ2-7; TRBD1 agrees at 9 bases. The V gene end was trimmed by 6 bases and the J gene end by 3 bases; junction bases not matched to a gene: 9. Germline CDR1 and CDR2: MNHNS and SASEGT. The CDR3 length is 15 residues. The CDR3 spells CASRTRDRVGYEQYF. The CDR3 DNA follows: TGTGCCAGCAGGACCCGGGACAGGGTAGGCTACGAGCAGTACTTC.

The CDR3 DNA reads as TGTGCCAGCAGCGTGGGAGCGGGGGATCGCACAGATACGCAGTATTTT. Translated, it gives CASSVGAGDRTDTQYF. The gene calls are TRBV9 and TRBJ2-3, with 8 bases that match TRBD2. The CDR3 sequence is 16 residues long. CDR1 is SGDLS, CDR2 YYNGEE, per germline. The J segment lost 1 base and the V segment lost 2 bases, leaving 6 bases of the junction unmatched. The full variable domain, rest sourced from reference TRBV9 and TRBJ2-3, is DSGVTQTPKHLITATGQRVTLRCSPRSGDLSVYWYQQSLDQGLQFLIQYYNGEERAKGNILERFSAQQFPDLHSELNLSSLELGDSALYFCASSVGAGDRTDTQYFGPGTRLTVL.